This T cell receptor beta chain was retrieved from a study of blood T cell repertoires in COVID-19. Across the whole study: Material from acute and convalescent COVID-19 was sourced from the United States, Italy and Spain. T cells, B-cell-depleted T cells, or PBMCs supplied cDNA or gDNA.

The CDR3 contains 14 residues. V lost 4 bases to trimming and J lost 6 bases, with 14 bases between them. CDR1 and CDR2 from the germline V gene are SGHTA and FQGTGA. Seattle participants joined during active infection and were tracked over time. Source study methods: Amplification from reference gene primers served as the basis for estimated nucleated cell counts. Using immunoSEQ multiplex PCR, the repertoire was profiled, and TCRdb retains in-frame clones only, with some absent. D and trimming come from the DNA, and the V and J calls and clone size come from that table. This table has 210,000 or so clones, approximately 80% appearing once.

This chain connects TRBV7-3 to TRBJ2-3; D is ambiguous. The sequence was obtained from an elderly woman with COVID-19, enrolled during active disease. Source material: peripheral blood. This chain's CDR3 is CASSSGRRTDTQYF. The CDR3 DNA reads as TGTGCCAGCAGCTCAGGCCGAAGAACGGATACGCAGTATTTT.